Following are 9 T cell receptor beta chains from one sample sequenced in a study of cytomegalovirus exposure and HLA in healthy donors. The PCR had 60 Vbeta and 13 Jbeta primers. The table came from immunoSEQ multiplex PCR; TCRdb's copy has only in-frame clones and leaves some out. The sample holds around 200,000 clones, approximately 86% seen once. Source material: PBMCs. These receptor sequences come from a woman aged 25 to 45 in good health and CMV-seronegative.

V is TRBV5-1 and J is TRBJ2-7; 13 bases map to TRBD2. The CDR3 contains 14 residues. The germline gives CDR1 SGHRS, CDR2 YFSETQ. The V segment lost 5 bases and the J segment 6 bases; nucleotides outside the gene matches: 5. The chain's CDR3 is CASRPLAGGREQYF. The CDR3 region has the DNA TGCGCCAGCAGACCACTAGCGGGAGGGCGCGAGCAGTACTTC. The full variable domain, its missing parts supplied by reference TRBV5-1 and TRBJ2-7, is KAGVTQTPRYLIKTRGQQVTLSCSPISGHRSVSWYQQTPGQGLQFLFEYFSETQRNKGNFPGRFSGRQFSNSRSEMNVSTLELGDSALYLCASRPLAGGREQYFGPGTRLTVT.

This clone has just one count. The rearrangement uses TRBV5-1 and TRBJ2-2, with 13 positions matching TRBD2. V lost 4 bases and J lost 1; bases outside the gene matches: 7. The CDR3 is 18 residues long. Per the germline V gene, CDR1 is SGHRS and CDR2 is YFSETQ. CDR3 in amino acids: CASSLKTSGGLNTGELFF. CDR3 sequence (DNA): TGCGCCAGCAGCCTAAAGACTAGCGGGGGGCTGAACACCGGGGAGCTGTTTTTT. The full variable domain, rest sourced from reference TRBV5-1 and TRBJ2-2, is KAGVTQTPRYLIKTRGQQVTLSCSPISGHRSVSWYQQTPGQGLQFLFEYFSETQRNKGNFPGRFSGRQFSNSRSEMNVSTLELGDSALYLCASSLKTSGGLNTGELFFGEGSRLTVL.

The V gene is TRBV10-3, the J gene TRBJ2-5; a weak D match, TRBD1 (5 bases). The length of the CDR3 is 14 residues. The germline V and J ends were trimmed by 8 bases and 2 bases, with 15 bases remaining between them. The germline CDR1 and CDR2 sequences are ENHRY and SYGVKD. The CDR3 spells CAIGSDTVQETQYF. The CDR3 nucleotides are TGTGCCATCGGATCGGACACCGTACAAGAGACCCAGTACTTC.

V and J are TRBV19 and TRBJ2-1, with no clear D. Germline loops: CDR1 LNHDA, CDR2 SQIVND (reference sequence). The CDR3 loop spans 17 amino acids. The V end lost 6 bases, the J end lost 0 bases, and 18 bases lay between the germline ends. The CDR3 sequence is CASSFLDFSSSYNEQFF. In nucleotides, the CDR3 is TGTGCCAGTAGCTTTCTTGACTTTTCAAGCTCCTACAATGAGCAGTTCTTC. Drawing the rest from reference TRBV19 and TRBJ2-1, the complete variable domain is DGGITQSPKYLFRKEGQNVTLSCEQNLNHDAMYWYRQDPGQGLRLIYYSQIVNDFQKGDIAEGYSVSREKKESFPLTVTSAQKNPTAFYLCASSFLDFSSSYNEQFFGPGTRLTVL.

The J gene is TRBJ1-4, the V gene TRBV7-9, with 7 bases aligning to TRBD1. The germline V gene encodes CDR1 SEHNR and CDR2 FQNEAQ (reference sequence). The CDR3 covers 15 residues. Unmatched junction bases numbered 7, after V lost 5 bases and J lost 4 bases. The CDR3 region has the DNA TGTGCCAGCAGCCCTACAGGGGAAAATAATGAAAAACTGTTTTTT. Translating it yields CASSPTGENNEKLFF.

V gene TRBV19 combines with J gene TRBJ1-1, with TRBD1 matching over 7 bases. The CDR3 has 16 amino acids. The ends lost 4 bases at V and 0 bases at J; junction bases unmatched: 8. The V gene's germline CDR1 is LNHDA and CDR2 SQIVND (reference sequence). CDR3 sequence: CASSTQTGRVNTEAFF. The CDR3 DNA sequence: TGTGCCAGTAGTACTCAGACAGGGCGGGTGAACACTGAAGCTTTCTTT. The entire variable domain, with the rest obtained from reference TRBV19 and TRBJ1-1, is as follows: DGGITQSPKYLFRKEGQNVTLSCEQNLNHDAMYWYRQDPGQGLRLIYYSQIVNDFQKGDIAEGYSVSREKKESFPLTVTSAQKNPTAFYLCASSTQTGRVNTEAFFGQGTRLTVV.

The V call is TRBV29-1, the J call TRBJ2-1; 7 bases fit TRBD1. CDR1 and CDR2 (germline): SQVTM, ANQGSEA. This CDR3 comprises 15 residues. Trimming took 5 bases from V and 1 from J; bases not matched to a gene: 8. CDR3 amino acids: CSVPADRTSYNEQFF. CDR3 sequence (DNA): TGCAGCGTTCCGGCGGACAGGACTTCCTACAATGAGCAGTTCTTC.

The rearrangement joins TRBV11-3 to TRBJ2-1, with a tentative D call TRBD2 (5 bases). V lost 4 bases and J 4 bases, leaving 14 bases between the germline ends. Germline V gene sequence: CDR1 SGHNT, CDR2 YENEEA. The CDR3 totals 15 residues. CDR3 sequence: CASSSSSLQYNEQFF. In nucleotides, the CDR3 is TGTGCCAGCAGCTCTAGCTCCCTCCAATACAATGAGCAGTTCTTC.

This chain connects TRBV11-2 to TRBJ2-2; 7 bases are shared with TRBD2. Germline V lookup: CDR1 SGHAT, CDR2 FQNNGV. With 5 bases clipped from V and 3 bases from J, the junction kept 6 bases outside the gene matches. This CDR3 spans 15 amino acids. CDR3 in amino acids: CASSHRGGDTGELFF. CDR3 DNA: TGTGCCAGCAGCCACCGTGGGGGGGACACCGGGGAGCTGTTTTTT.